Listed here are 23 T cell receptor beta chains from one sample, sequenced in a study of T cell responses to AZD1222 COVID-19 vaccine. Assay used: immunoSEQ multiplex PCR; TCRdb lists only in-frame clones, some missing. The table shows roughly 100,000 clones, with over 75% occurring only once. Here the sequenced sample was peripheral blood, taken on day 0 of AZD1222 vaccination. The source of these receptors is an adult in good health.

V is TRBV27 and J is TRBJ2-7, with a possible D match to TRBD2 (5 bases). CDR1 is MNHEY and CDR2 is SMNVEV in the germline V gene (reference sequence). V was shortened by 4 bases and J by 2 bases, with 18 bases between the two germline ends. There are 16 residues in the CDR3. The CDR3 DNA reads TGTGCCAGCAGTTCACTTGGCGGGCGGAGAACCTACGAGCAGTACTTC. Its translation is CASSSLGGRRTYEQYF.

The rearrangement links TRBV6-8 to TRBJ2-2; 9 nucleotides agree with TRBD1. The V and J ends lost 9 bases and 4 bases, in that order; junction bases with no gene match: 15. The CDR3 length is 17 residues. CDR1 and CDR2 from the germline V gene are MNHGY and SAAAGT. CDR3 sequence (DNA): TGTGCCAGGAGACTGCTACCGGGACAGGGAGGCACCGGGGAGCTGTTTTTT. It specifies CARRLLPGQGGTGELFF.

The V and J genes are TRBV5-5 and TRBJ1-1; unclear D gene. The CDR3 runs 15 residues. Trimming took 1 base from V and 7 from J, leaving 17 bases between them. CDR1 is SGHKS and CDR2 is YYEKEE in the germline V gene (reference sequence). The CDR3 here is CASSLSHGTHLEAFF. The DNA of the CDR3 is TGTGCCAGCAGCTTGTCGCATGGTACCCACCTTGAAGCTTTCTTT.

V usage is TRBV6-4 and J usage is TRBJ1-1; TRBD1 might be the D (6 bases). Trimming cost V 6 bases and J 4 bases, with 12 bases left between them. Germline CDR1 is MRHNA and CDR2 is SNTAGT. The CDR3 sequence is 13 residues long. The CDR3 protein is CASSPGGGTEAFF. DNA for the CDR3: TGTGCCAGCAGCCCAGGAGGGGGCACTGAAGCTTTCTTT.

This clone occurred once. V and J are TRBV6-2 or TRBV6-3 and TRBJ2-7; no reliable D call. The CDR3 covers 12 residues. Between the trimmed V and J ends, which lost 6 bases and 3 bases, there was a span of 9 bases. Germline-derived CDR1 and CDR2 are MNHEY and SVGEGT. This chain's CDR3 is CASSVGRYEQYF. In DNA form, the CDR3 reads TGTGCCAGCAGCGTGGGCCGCTACGAGCAGTACTTC.

The chain combines TRBV13 with TRBJ1-6; D is undetermined. The germline gives CDR1 PRHDT, CDR2 FYEKMQ (reference sequence). The CDR3 contains 12 residues. Trimming stripped 4 bases from V and 6 bases from J, with 4 bases between. The CDR3 here is CASSSVNSPLHF. In DNA form, the CDR3 reads TGTGCCAGCAGCTCCGTTAATTCACCCCTCCACTTT.

This chain uses TRBV7-8 with TRBJ2-2; TRBD1 aligns across 7 bases. From germline, CDR1 is SGHVS and CDR2 FQNEAQ. The CDR3 sequence is 16 residues long. Losses at the gene ends were 5 bases for V and 1 base for J; bases not matched to a gene: 7. In nucleotides, the CDR3 is TGTGCCAGCAGCCATAGACAGGGCCTGAACACCGGGGAGCTGTTTTTT. It yields the protein CASSHRQGLNTGELFF.

The chain joins TRBV14 to TRBJ2-7; D possibly corresponds to TRBD2 (6 bases). CDR3 length: 13 residues. Trimming took 3 bases from V and 12 from J, leaving 18 bases between them. Germline V gene data show CDR1 as SGHDN and CDR2 as FVKESK. CDR3 bases: TGTGCCAGCAGCCAGGGAGGAACGACAGCCACGTACTTC. Encoded protein: CASSQGGTTATYF.

This chain joins TRBV4-2 and TRBJ1-6; D is ambiguous. Trimming shortened V by 4 bases and J by 10 bases, and 20 bases separated the two germline ends. CDR1 is LGHNA and CDR2 is YNFKEQ in the germline V gene. This CDR3 has 16 residues. The CDR3 DNA is TGTGCCAGCAGCCGGGTAACACGGGGAGAAGGGTCACCCCTCCACTTT. As protein: CASSRVTRGEGSPLHF.

The V call is TRBV5-1, the J call TRBJ1-3; D remains ambiguous. The CDR3 totals 13 residues. Trimming removed 4 bases from V and 0 bases from J, with 5 bases in between. CDR1 SGHRS and CDR2 YFSETQ come from the germline V gene. CDR3 sequence (DNA): TGCGCCAGCAGCCCATACTCTGGAAACACCATATATTTT. Translating gives CASSPYSGNTIYF. Using reference TRBV5-1 and TRBJ1-3 for the parts outside the CDR3, the full variable domain is KAGVTQTPRYLIKTRGQQVTLSCSPISGHRSVSWYQQTPGQGLQFLFEYFSETQRNKGNFPGRFSGRQFSNSRSEMNVSTLELGDSALYLCASSPYSGNTIYFGEGSWLTVV.

This chain connects TRBV5-1 to TRBJ2-7; D gene uncertain. This CDR3 has 13 residues. Germline V gene data show CDR1 as SGHRS and CDR2 as YFSETQ. V dropped 8 bases and J dropped 5 bases, with 17 bases sitting between them. CDR3 in amino acids: CARSGVGRDEQYF. The CDR3 DNA follows: TGCGCCAGAAGTGGCGTGGGAAGGGACGAGCAGTACTTC.

The J gene is TRBJ2-3, the V gene TRBV21-1; the D call of TRBD2 is as the table states it, not checked on the DNA. TRBV21-1 is a recognized pseudogene. This CDR3 contains 19 residues. The CDR3 sequence is CASSKEGGTAGAHQDTQYF. The CDR3 DNA is TGTGCCAGCAGCAAAGAAGGGGGTACGGCGGGAGCTCATCAAGATACGCAGTATTTT.

This chain uses TRBV7-8 with TRBJ2-7; D is unresolved. The CDR3 has 13 amino acids. Germline-derived CDR1 and CDR2 are SGHVS and FQNEAQ. The V and J ends lost 1 base and 2 bases respectively, with 6 bases between them. CDR3 in amino acids: CASSLGSPYEQYF. CDR3 DNA sequence: TGTGCCAGCAGCTTAGGCAGTCCCTACGAGCAGTACTTC.

The CDR3 DNA follows: TGTGCCACCGAACAGACAGTCGCGAACACCGGGGAGCTGTTTTTT. Protein sequence: CATEQTVANTGELFF. This chain uses TRBV24-1 with TRBJ2-2, with D possibly being TRBD1 (5 bases). CDR3 length: 15 residues. Germline assignment: CDR1 KGHDR and CDR2 SFDVKD. Trimming removed 9 bases at V and 0 bases at J, with 13 bases between.

The chain uses TRBV5-1 and TRBJ2-1; 11 positions agree with TRBD2. V lost 2 bases and J lost 3; bases outside the gene matches: 4. Germline CDR1 reads SGHRS; CDR2 reads YFSETQ. This CDR3 region has 16 residues. The CDR3 sequence is CASSLGLAGGYNEQFF. CDR3 nucleotides: TGCGCCAGCAGCTTAGGTCTAGCGGGGGGCTACAATGAGCAGTTCTTC.

V is TRBV19 and J is TRBJ2-1; D is unresolved. Germline loops: CDR1 LNHDA, CDR2 SQIVND (reference sequence). V dropped 5 bases and J dropped 8 bases, with 7 bases sitting between them. The CDR3 sequence is 11 residues long. CDR3 loop: CASSLRYEQFF. CDR3 bases: TGTGCCAGTAGTCTGAGATATGAGCAGTTCTTC.

The gene calls are TRBV6-2 or TRBV6-3 and TRBJ1-5, with a possible D match to TRBD1 (5 bases). This CDR3 contains 16 residues. The V end lost 6 bases, the J end lost 6 bases, and 21 bases lay between the germline ends. The germline CDR1 and CDR2 sequences are MNHEY and SVGEGT. The CDR3 DNA reads TGTGCCAGCAGCCCATCGAGGGGAGGGTCGGGTCAGCCCCAGCATTTT. It specifies CASSPSRGGSGQPQHF.

CDR3 nucleotide sequence: TGTGCCAGCGACGGGCCAGGCAAAAACATTCAGTACTTC. Its translation: CASDGPGKNIQYF. V and J are TRBV12-3 or TRBV12-4 and TRBJ2-4; D remains ambiguous. CDR3 size: 13 residues. V was trimmed by 8 bases and J by 3 bases, leaving 11 bases between them.

The J gene is TRBJ2-1, the V gene TRBV7-6; D is possibly TRBD2 (6 bases). From germline, CDR1 is SGHVS and CDR2 FNYEAQ. V was cut by 3 bases and J by 9 bases, with 18 bases left in between. The CDR3 runs to 15 residues. The CDR3 region is CASSFVTGVGGEQFF. CDR3 in DNA: TGTGCCAGCAGCTTTGTAACGGGAGTGGGCGGTGAGCAGTTCTTC. The full variable domain, completed using reference TRBV7-6 and TRBJ2-1, is GAGVSQSPRYKVTKRGQDVALRCDPISGHVSLYWYRQALGQGPEFLTYFNYEAQQDKSGLPNDRFSAERPEGSISTLTIQRTEQRDSAMYRCASSFVTGVGGEQFFGPGTRLTVL.

The chain couples TRBV3-1 (or the pseudogene TRBV3-2) to TRBJ1-2; no firm D call. The CDR3 is 14 residues long. From germline, CDR1 is LGHDT and CDR2 YNNKEL (reference sequence). Trimming removed 5 bases from V and 8 bases from J, with 18 bases in between. Written as DNA, the CDR3 is TGTGCCAGCAGCTTATGGGCCCCCTACGGGGGCTACACCTTC. Its protein product is CASSLWAPYGGYTF.

The chain combines TRBV12-3 or TRBV12-4 with TRBJ1-1; D might be TRBD1 (5 bases). The CDR3 sequence is 13 residues long. The V gene lost 0 bases and the J gene lost 7 bases, with 9 bases spanning the gap. The CDR3 nucleotides read TGTGCCAGCAGTTTAGCGCGTGGGGGTGAAGCTTTCTTT. It translates to CASSLARGGEAFF.

The CDR3 protein is CASSSGGTLHF. The CDR3 coding sequence is TGTGCCAGCAGCTCAGGGGGGACCCTCCACTTT. The chain links TRBV7-3 to TRBJ1-6; 7 bases align to TRBD1. With V trimmed by 4 bases and J by 14 bases, 2 bases remained unmatched. Germline V CDR1 and CDR2: SGHTA, FQGTGA. This CDR3 has 11 amino acids. The full variable domain, rest sourced from reference TRBV7-3 and TRBJ1-6, is GAGVSQTPSNKVTEKGKYVELRCDPISGHTALYWYRQSLGQGPEFLIYFQGTGAADDSGLPNDRFFAVRPEGSVSTLKIQRTERGDSAVYLCASSSGGTLHFGNGTRLTVT.

The chain employs TRBV7-3 and TRBJ1-2, with a weak D call TRBD1 (6 bases). The germline V gene has CDR1 SGHTA and CDR2 FQGTGA. The CDR3 covers 11 residues. Trimming took off 5 bases at V and 8 bases at J, with 9 bases between the two ends. CDR3 sequence: CASSRGRGYTF. The CDR3 DNA reads TGTGCCAGCAGCCGGGGGCGAGGCTACACCTTC.